These 29 T cell receptor beta chains came from one sample sequenced in a study of cytotoxic CD8 clonotypes in ibrutinib-treated CLL. The table came from immunoSEQ multiplex PCR; TCRdb's copy has only in-frame clones and leaves some out. The table shows some 130,000 clones, with around 85% occurring only once. The source was PBMCs, collected after 24 months of ibrutinib treatment. The receptors here all came from a human donor with chronic lymphocytic leukemia.

The chain recombines TRBV7-9 with TRBJ1-5; D is perhaps TRBD1 (6 bases). V dropped 0 bases and J dropped 4 bases, with 16 bases sitting between them. Germline CDR1 and CDR2: SEHNR and FQNEAQ (reference sequence). There are 17 residues in the CDR3. In DNA, the CDR3 is TGTGCCAGCAGCTTAGCGTTAGGGGACACCCAAAATCAGCCCCAGCATTTT. Translation gives CASSLALGDTQNQPQHF.

V is TRBV28 and J is TRBJ2-7; D uncertain. CDR3 length: 16 amino acids. CDR1 and CDR2 from the germline V gene are MDHEN and SYDVKM. V lost 10 bases to trimming and J lost 5 bases, with 27 bases between them. The CDR3 region has the DNA TGTGCCACCAAAGGCGCGCATCATTCCAAGTCCCACGAGCAGTACTTC. Translated, it gives CATKGAHHSKSHEQYF.

This clone was picked up one time. The rearrangement uses TRBV18 and TRBJ2-7; D may be TRBD1 (6 bases). Germline CDR1 is KGHSH and CDR2 is LQKENI. This CDR3 comprises 11 residues. The chain's CDR3 is CATGDSYEQYF. In DNA form, the CDR3 reads TGTGCGACAGGAGACTCCTACGAGCAGTACTTC.

The V and J genes are TRBV4-3 and TRBJ2-3, with D uncertain. Per the germline V gene, CDR1 is LGHNA and CDR2 is YSLEER. V dropped 3 bases and J dropped 3 bases, with 7 bases sitting between them. The CDR3 spans 13 residues. The CDR3 region is CASSQRLTDTQYF. In nucleotides, the CDR3 is TGCGCCAGCAGCCAGCGGCTTACAGATACGCAGTATTTT.

In nucleotides, the CDR3 is TGTGCCAGTAGTATAGACGGGAGCCGTCCAGATACGCAGTATTTT. It encodes CASSIDGSRPDTQYF. The rearrangement links TRBV19 to TRBJ2-3; possibly TRBD2 for D (6 bases). Germline-derived CDR1 and CDR2 are LNHDA and SQIVND (reference sequence). Trimming shortened V by 0 bases and J by 4 bases, and 11 bases separated the two germline ends. CDR3 length: 15 residues.

This clone was counted a few times. The chain couples TRBV7-3 to TRBJ1-5; D ambiguous. The CDR3 totals 13 residues. Germline V lookup: CDR1 SGHTA, CDR2 FQGTGA. Trimming pared 2 bases from V and 3 bases from J, leaving 5 bases between. The CDR3 nucleotides are TGTGCCAGCAGCTTAGGGGTCAATCAGCCCCAGCATTTT. The encoded protein is CASSLGVNQPQHF.

This chain connects TRBV2 to TRBJ2-7, with a weak D call TRBD1 (5 bases). This CDR3 has 12 amino acids. V shed 6 bases and J shed 12 bases, with 18 bases lying between them. Germline CDR1 and CDR2: SNHLY and FYNNEI. CDR3 DNA: TGTGCCAGCAGCGAGGACATCCAAGCTCGGTACTTC. Residues: CASSEDIQARYF.

The chain combines TRBV5-4 with TRBJ2-1, with D unresolved. There are 12 residues in the CDR3. V lost 4 bases and J lost 6, with 8 bases in between. Germline CDR1 SGHNT, CDR2 YYREEE (reference sequence). The DNA for the CDR3 is TGTGCCAGCAGCCACTCGAGCAATGAGCAGTTCTTC. Its translation: CASSHSSNEQFF.

This rearrangement joins TRBV5-1 to TRBJ2-5, with no clear D. Trimming removed 5 bases at V and 5 bases at J, with 7 bases between. Germline V lookup: CDR1 SGHRS, CDR2 YFSETQ. This CDR3 contains 11 residues. The CDR3: CASRAKETQYF. As DNA, the CDR3 is TGCGCCAGCAGAGCTAAGGAGACCCAGTACTTC. The full variable domain, in which reference TRBV5-1 and TRBJ2-5 provide the parts outside the CDR3, is KAGVTQTPRYLIKTRGQQVTLSCSPISGHRSVSWYQQTPGQGLQFLFEYFSETQRNKGNFPGRFSGRQFSNSRSEMNVSTLELGDSALYLCASRAKETQYFGPGTRLLVL.

The chain couples TRBV7-3 to TRBJ2-5, with 8 bases matching TRBD2. Germline V CDR1 and CDR2: SGHTA, FQGTGA. CDR3 length: 15 amino acids. After removal of 0 bases from V and 5 bases from J, the junction contained 5 bases not matched to a gene. The CDR3 protein is CASSLTAGGLETQYF. The CDR3 DNA reads as TGTGCCAGCAGCTTAACGGCGGGAGGTTTGGAGACCCAGTACTTC.

CDR3 nucleotides: TGTGCCACCAGCAGACTTGGACAGGTTACCTACGAGCAGTACTTC. Amino acid sequence: CATSRLGQVTYEQYF. This sequence joins TRBV15 and TRBJ2-7; 7 bases align to TRBD1. CDR1 is LNHNV, CDR2 YYDKDF, per germline (reference sequence). Losses at the gene ends were 2 bases for V and 2 bases for J; bases not matched to a gene: 6. This CDR3 is 15 amino acids long.

The chain recombines TRBV29-1 with TRBJ1-1, with D possibly being TRBD1 (6 bases). This CDR3 region has 13 residues. Germline V lookup: CDR1 SQVTM, CDR2 ANQGSEA. Trimming removed 7 bases at V and 3 bases at J, with 15 bases between. This CDR3 is CSARGGSDTEAFF. As DNA, the CDR3 is TGCAGCGCCCGGGGGGGCTCAGACACTGAAGCTTTCTTT.

In its sample, this clone was seen once. V gene TRBV25-1 combines with J gene TRBJ2-5, with a weak D call TRBD1 (5 bases). CDR1 and CDR2 from the germline V gene are MGHDK and SYGVNS. The germline V and J ends were trimmed by 4 bases and 7 bases, with 10 bases remaining between them. CDR3 size: 12 residues. The CDR3 here is CASSGTTGTQYF. CDR3 DNA: TGTGCCAGCAGTGGGACAACAGGGACCCAGTACTTC.

The chain carries TRBV7-2 and TRBJ1-2; tentative D call: TRBD1 (6 bases). Trimming took off 2 bases at V and 6 bases at J, with 13 bases between the two ends. CDR1 SGHTA and CDR2 FQGNSA come from the germline V gene. The CDR3 has 14 residues. The CDR3 DNA reads as TGTGCCAGCAGCTTATTCGGGGGCTGGGATGGCTACACCTTC. It is translated as CASSLFGGWDGYTF.

V and J are TRBV10-3 and TRBJ2-7; D might be TRBD1 (5 bases). CDR1 ENHRY and CDR2 SYGVKD come from the germline V gene. The CDR3 contains 15 residues. The ends were cut back, 4 bases at V and 1 base at J, with 14 bases in the middle. The CDR3 DNA sequence: TGTGCCATCAGTGTTTATCAGGGATCGTCCTACGAGCAGTACTTC. It yields the protein CAISVYQGSSYEQYF.

This clone was counted a single time. This chain connects TRBV6-5 to TRBJ2-3, with 11 bases lining up with TRBD1. There are 16 residues in the CDR3. Germline V gene lookup returns CDR1 MNHEY and CDR2 SVGAGI. With 4 bases clipped from V and 3 bases from J, the junction kept 6 bases outside the gene matches. CDR3 protein: CASSFSGTGGTDTQYF. The CDR3 nucleotides read TGTGCCAGCAGTTTTTCCGGGACAGGGGGGACAGATACGCAGTATTTT.

The chain carries TRBV7-2 and TRBJ2-3, with D hard to call. The CDR3 is 13 residues long. Between the trimmed V and J ends, which lost 4 bases and 4 bases, there was a span of 9 bases. Germline CDR1 and CDR2: SGHTA and FQGNSA. Here the CDR3 DNA reads TGTGCCAGCAGCTCCAACAAGGCAGATACGCAGTATTTT. Its translation is CASSSNKADTQYF. Full variable domain (missing parts from reference TRBV7-2 and TRBJ2-3): GAGVSQSPSNKVTEKGKDVELRCDPISGHTALYWYRQSLGQGLEFLIYFQGNSAPDKSGLPSDRFSAERTGGSVSTLTIQRTQQEDSAVYLCASSSNKADTQYFGPGTRLTVL.

The chain is built from TRBV27 and TRBJ2-2; D is uncertain. The V gene's germline CDR1 is MNHEY and CDR2 SMNVEV (reference sequence). This CDR3 is built from 12 residues. V dropped 3 bases and J dropped 8 bases, with 7 bases sitting between them. The CDR3 nucleotides read TGTGCCAGCAGTTTCGGAAGGGGGGAGCTGTTTTTT. This encodes CASSFGRGELFF.

The count of this clone is one. The chain combines TRBV6-5 with TRBJ2-2; the D gene is possibly TRBD1 (6 bases). Germline V gives CDR1 MNHEY, CDR2 SVGAGI. Trimming cost V 6 bases and J 0 bases, with 11 bases left between them. The CDR3 length is 15 residues. CDR3 loop: CASRTGTTNTGELFF. The CDR3 DNA sequence: TGTGCCAGCAGAACCGGGACAACGAACACCGGGGAGCTGTTTTTT.

This clone has a single count. The chain links TRBV6-5 to TRBJ1-2; no clear D gene. Germline CDR1 MNHEY, CDR2 SVGAGI. V was clipped by 2 bases and J by 0 bases, with 10 bases between them. CDR3 length equals 15 residues. The chain's CDR3 is CASSYLDGANYGYTF. CDR3 bases: TGTGCCAGCAGTTACCTGGACGGTGCTAACTATGGCTACACCTTC.

The V call is TRBV7-2, the J call TRBJ1-2, with D perhaps TRBD1 (6 bases). This CDR3 is 14 amino acids long. The ends were cut back, 6 bases at V and 4 bases at J, with 15 bases in the middle. Germline CDR1 is SGHTA and CDR2 is FQGNSA. In DNA, the CDR3 is TGTGCCAGCAGTCCGACGACAGGCGTCTATGGCTACACCTTC. It specifies CASSPTTGVYGYTF.

J is TRBJ2-2 and V is TRBV9; the match to TRBD2 covers 10 bases. Trimming removed 6 bases from V and 7 bases from J; junction bases left unmatched: 6. Germline loops: CDR1 SGDLS, CDR2 YYNGEE. CDR3 length: 14 residues. The CDR3 coding sequence is TGTGCCAGCAATCTGGGACTAGCGAACGGGGAGCTGTTTTTT. Translated, it gives CASNLGLANGELFF. Full variable domain (outside the CDR3, taken from reference TRBV9 and TRBJ2-2): DSGVTQTPKHLITATGQRVTLRCSPRSGDLSVYWYQQSLDQGLQFLIQYYNGEERAKGNILERFSAQQFPDLHSELNLSSLELGDSALYFCASNLGLANGELFFGEGSRLTVL.

This chain connects TRBV5-5 to TRBJ1-2; D may be TRBD1 (5 bases). The CDR3 consists of 13 residues. CDR1 and CDR2 (germline): SGHKS, YYEKEE (reference sequence). V was clipped by 0 bases and J by 5 bases, with 8 bases between them. The CDR3 coding sequence is TGTGCCAGCAGCTTGGGGGGACCGTATGGCTACACCTTC. Amino acid sequence: CASSLGGPYGYTF.

The chain carries TRBV10-2 and TRBJ1-1; D gene ambiguous. Trimming left V 6 bases short and J 1 base short, with 9 bases between. This CDR3 has 13 residues. From germline, CDR1 is WSHSY and CDR2 SAAADI. CDR3 DNA sequence: TGCGCCAGCAGAAGACTGACGAACACTGAAGCTTTCTTT. This translates into CASRRLTNTEAFF.

The chain couples TRBV27 to TRBJ2-7, with D tentatively TRBD2 (5 bases). Germline V gene lookup returns CDR1 MNHEY and CDR2 SMNVEV (reference sequence). V gave up 6 bases and J gave up 6 bases, with 18 bases separating them. The CDR3 spans 14 residues. The CDR3 here is CASSRSNIRGEQYF. The DNA of the CDR3 is TGTGCCAGCAGCCGGAGTAATATACGGGGCGAGCAGTACTTC.

The chain uses TRBV7-3 and TRBJ2-2; D gene ambiguous. Per the germline V gene, CDR1 is SGHTA and CDR2 is FQGTGA. The CDR3 loop spans 16 amino acids. Trimming removed 5 bases from V and 4 bases from J, with 17 bases in between. CDR3 region: CASSPSHILSTGELFF. The CDR3 DNA sequence: TGTGCCAGCAGCCCTTCACACATACTTAGCACCGGGGAGCTGTTTTTT.

The CDR3 sequence is CASSISGRAYPSTDTQYF. The CDR3, as DNA: TGCGCCAGCAGCATTAGCGGGAGGGCTTACCCTAGCACAGATACGCAGTATTTT. The chain recombines TRBV5-1 with TRBJ2-3; 11 bases agree with TRBD2. CDR3 length equals 18 residues. Looked up from germline, CDR1 is SGHRS and CDR2 is YFSETQ. Losses at the gene ends were 4 bases for V and 0 bases for J; bases not matched to a gene: 10. Looking up the rest from reference TRBV5-1 and TRBJ2-3 gives the full variable domain: KAGVTQTPRYLIKTRGQQVTLSCSPISGHRSVSWYQQTPGQGLQFLFEYFSETQRNKGNFPGRFSGRQFSNSRSEMNVSTLELGDSALYLCASSISGRAYPSTDTQYFGPGTRLTVL.

The chain couples TRBV19 to TRBJ1-5; 9 bases are shared with TRBD1. This CDR3 is built from 16 residues. Trimming cost V 4 bases and J 1 base; bases outside gene matches: 5. The germline CDR1 and CDR2 sequences are LNHDA and SQIVND (reference sequence). CDR3 DNA: TGTGCCAGTAGTACCCGGGACAGGGTGAGCAATCAGCCCCAGCATTTT. Encoded protein: CASSTRDRVSNQPQHF.

The chain uses TRBV10-3 and TRBJ2-6; 8 bases line up with TRBD2. V dropped 4 bases and J dropped 0; count of bases not matched to a gene: 2. This CDR3 contains 16 residues. CDR1 and CDR2 from the germline V gene are ENHRY and SYGVKD. The CDR3 nucleotides read TGTGCCATCAGTGTCGGGAGGGGCTCTGGGGCCAACGTCCTGACTTTC. This encodes CAISVGRGSGANVLTF.